This T cell receptor (beta chain) was obtained from a study of beta chain features in type 1 diabetes. There are a few counts of this clone. The antigen remains unidentified. The CDR3 sequence is 15 residues long. With 2 bases clipped from V and 2 bases from J, the junction kept 5 bases outside the gene matches. Germline CDR1 SGHDN, CDR2 FVKESK. All of the isolated RNA was reverse transcribed, so expressed TCRB transcripts were sequenced. Profiling relied on immunoSEQ multiplex PCR, and the TCRdb table lists in-frame clones only, not all of them. The sample consists of around 710,000 clones, around an eighth of them appearing once. Study-wide points: Among patients with Type 1 diabetes, TCRB CDR3s were moderately but significantly shorter in every one of the four CD4+ subsets. The VDJ junctions of type 1 diabetes patients carried fewer insertions and more deletions.

The clonotype originates from a man younger than 40 with type 1 diabetes. Sequenced material: naive CD4+ T cells from blood. The V and J genes are TRBV14 and TRBJ2-7; 8 bases agree with TRBD1. CDR3 nucleotides: TGTGCCAGCAGCCAAAGGACAGGGCCTACCTACGAGCAGTACTTC. Encoded protein: CASSQRTGPTYEQYF.